This T cell receptor beta chain was documented in a study of metastatic and nonmetastatic thyroid tumors. Overall study context: Repertoire comparison spanned blood and tumor or nodule tissue of malignant and benign thyroid patients.

TCRdb re-called the PCR reads through MiXCR. The top ten hold under 9.5% of the sample, which has approximately 15,000 clones, under 25% seen once. No patient received treatment before thyroid surgery. This clone rates as medium-sized. The identical CDR3 is also encoded by other nucleotide sequences in the sample. The sample taken for sequencing was tumor tissue. The receptor comes from a female donor with papillary thyroid cancer or a benign thyroid nodule (not recorded which). Some clones in this sample may be carry-over from other donors' samples.

The CDR3 DNA is TGCAGTGCTAGAGATCCGGGGCCTAATCAGCCCCAGCATTTT. This gives the protein CSARDPGPNQPQHF. The chain carries TRBV20-1 and TRBJ1-5; tentatively, D is TRBD1 (5 bases). Germline V gives CDR1 DFQATT, CDR2 SNEGSKA (reference sequence). This CDR3 has 14 residues. V lost 0 bases and J 4 bases, leaving 10 bases between the germline ends.